Below are 22 T cell receptor beta chains sequenced from a single sample in a study of identical twins. MiXCR, applied by TCRdb to the 5' RACE reads, yields one record per CDR3 protein. Here the sample spans 470,000 or so distinct CDR3 sequences, 20% to 25% being singletons. Another study also made use of these data, one on T cells expressing NK-cell markers.

What was sequenced was CD4+ T cells sorted from blood. These receptors originate from a woman under 30 in good health.

This clonotype was found a few times. Germline is not matched at one junction end, which may reflect a read error. This chain uses TRBV20-1 with TRBJ1-4; D ambiguous. The CDR3 sequence is 13 residues long. CDR1 and CDR2 from the germline V gene are DFQATT and SNEGSKA (reference sequence). Here the CDR3 DNA reads TGCAGCGCTAGCCCCACAGTGAGGGAAAAACTGTTTTTT. This gives the protein CSASPTVREKLFF.

The DNA for the CDR3 is TGCAGTGCTAGAGATCCCGGGACGTCTACCTACGAGCAGTACTTC. Translating it yields CSARDPGTSTYEQYF. The V and J genes are TRBV20-1 and TRBJ2-7; the D call may be TRBD1 or TRBD2 (5 bases each). The V gene's germline CDR1 is DFQATT and CDR2 SNEGSKA (reference sequence). Trimming removed 0 bases from V and 2 bases from J, with 14 bases in between. CDR3 size: 15 residues.

Remarks on this clonotype: Germline is not matched at one junction end, which may reflect a read error. The chain recombines TRBV11-2 with TRBJ1-1; D uncertain. This CDR3 region has 18 residues. CDR1 is SGHAT, CDR2 FQNNGV, per germline. For the CDR3, the DNA is TGTGCCAGCAGCTTAGATGGTATGTTGGTAACGACGAACACTGAGGCTTTCTTT. Protein product: CASSLDGMLVTTNTEAFF.

This clonotype was picked up a small number of times. The chain carries TRBV6-6 and TRBJ2-7, with D unresolved. The CDR3 runs to 13 residues. CDR1 MNHNY and CDR2 SVGAGI come from the germline V gene (reference sequence). Trimming shortened V by 7 bases and J by 0 bases, and 10 bases separated the two germline ends. This CDR3 reads CASTRQFSYEQYF. The CDR3 nucleotides are TGTGCCAGCACTCGGCAGTTCTCCTACGAGCAGTACTTC.

This clonotype was seen more than once but under ten times. The chain uses TRBV7-2 and TRBJ2-1; 9 bases map to TRBD2. The CDR3 length is 14 residues. Germline V gives CDR1 SGHTA, CDR2 FQGNSA. J was trimmed by 5 bases and V by 8 bases; bases with no gene match: 7. CDR3 in amino acids: CASLRGRVNNEQFF. CDR3 bases: TGTGCCAGCTTACGCGGGAGGGTAAACAATGAGCAGTTCTTC.

This clonotype was counted between two and nine times. The rearrangement links TRBV3-1 to TRBJ1-4; maybe TRBD1 (6 bases). With 4 bases removed from V and 8 bases from J, the gap between germline ends came to 17 bases. Looked up from germline, CDR1 is LGHDT and CDR2 is YNNKEL (reference sequence). The CDR3 sequence is 15 residues long. The CDR3 reads CASSPRGARREKLFF. The CDR3, as DNA: TGTGCCAGCAGCCCGAGGGGGGCTCGGAGGGAAAAACTGTTTTTT.

V usage is TRBV5-1 and J usage is TRBJ1-1; D unresolved. V was shortened by 4 bases and J by 6 bases, with 19 bases between the two germline ends. Germline CDR1 reads SGHRS; CDR2 reads YFSETQ. This CDR3 comprises 15 residues. The CDR3 is CASSTDGLFNAEAFF. The CDR3, as DNA: TGCGCCAGCAGCACGGACGGTCTATTTAACGCTGAAGCTTTCTTT.

Only a few counts were recorded for this clonotype. The V and J genes are TRBV6-1 and TRBJ2-1; 10 bases line up with TRBD2. From germline, CDR1 is MNHNS and CDR2 SASEGT. This CDR3 has 14 amino acids. V dropped 6 bases and J dropped 8; count of bases not matched to a gene: 7. The CDR3 DNA is TGTGCCAGCAGGGAGGGACTAGCGAGCGATGAGCAGTTCTTC. Translation gives CASREGLASDEQFF.

The V gene is TRBV20-1, the J gene TRBJ2-2; no firm D call. This CDR3 contains 15 residues. V lost 1 base, J lost 0 bases, and 9 bases lay in between. Per germline, CDR1 DFQATT and CDR2 SNEGSKA (reference sequence). The CDR3 sequence: CSARVNPANTGELFF. CDR3 nucleotide sequence: TGCAGTGCTAGAGTCAACCCGGCGAACACCGGGGAGCTGTTTTTT.

This clonotype has a handful of counts. The chain has TRBV7-2 and TRBJ2-1, with 9 positions matching TRBD2. The CDR3 is 14 residues long. CDR1 is SGHTA, CDR2 FQGNSA, per germline. Trimming at V came to 7 bases and at J to 10 bases, leaving 11 bases not matched to a gene. Here the CDR3 DNA reads TGTGCCAGCATGAGGGGCGGGAGGGCCAAAGAGCAGTTCTTC. Amino acid sequence: CASMRGGRAKEQFF.

This sequence joins TRBV20-1 and TRBJ2-1; D possibly matches TRBD1 or TRBD2 (5 bases each). This CDR3 has 14 residues. V lost 6 bases and J lost 10, with 22 bases in between. From germline, CDR1 is DFQATT and CDR2 SNEGSKA (reference sequence). The chain's CDR3 is CSASSERGFYEQFF. DNA for the CDR3: TGCAGTGCCTCGTCCGAGAGGGGTTTCTACGAGCAGTTCTTC.

The rearrangement uses TRBV4-3 and TRBJ2-1; possible D gene TRBD2, 6 bases. The V gene's germline CDR1 is LGHNA and CDR2 YSLEER. The CDR3 consists of 14 residues. The V gene lost 1 base and the J gene lost 5 bases, with 9 bases spanning the gap. Here the CDR3 DNA reads TGCGCCAGCAGCCAAGTTCTAGCGCACAATGAGCAGTTCTTC. Translation: CASSQVLAHNEQFF.

This clonotype was seen a handful of times. V gene TRBV20-1 combines with J gene TRBJ2-5, with D possibly being TRBD1 (6 bases). In germline, CDR1 is DFQATT, CDR2 SNEGSKA (reference sequence). V was shortened by 5 bases and J by 5 bases, with 12 bases between the two germline ends. This CDR3 region has 12 residues. The DNA of the CDR3 is TGCAGTGCTGGGACATCGGGGGAGACCCAGTACTTC. Translation gives CSAGTSGETQYF.

The chain employs TRBV10-3 and TRBJ1-1; D possibly corresponds to TRBD1 (6 bases). V was clipped by 10 bases and J by 7 bases, with 13 bases between them. Per germline, CDR1 ENHRY and CDR2 SYGVKD. The CDR3 extends over 11 amino acids. The CDR3 region has the DNA TGTGCCACCCAGGAGGACAGTGAAGCTTTCTTT. Amino acid sequence: CATQEDSEAFF.

The rearrangement joins TRBV2 to TRBJ2-4; 8 bases line up with TRBD2. V gave up 4 bases and J gave up 3 bases; unmatched junction bases: 8. The V gene's germline CDR1 is SNHLY and CDR2 FYNNEI. The CDR3 spans 16 residues. In DNA form, the CDR3 reads TGTGCCAGCAGTGGCGGGAGGCAGGGGTTCAAAAACATTCAGTACTTC. This codes for CASSGGRQGFKNIQYF. The complete variable domain, with remaining parts taken from reference TRBV2 and TRBJ2-4, reads EPEVTQTPSHQVTQMGQEVILRCVPISNHLYFYWYRQILGQKVEFLVSFYNNEISEKSEIFDDQFSVERPDGSNFTLKIRSTKLEDSAMYFCASSGGRQGFKNIQYFGAGTRLSVL.

The rearrangement joins TRBV24-1 to TRBJ1-1; D remains ambiguous. Germline CDR1 and CDR2: KGHDR and SFDVKD. With 6 bases removed from V and 8 bases from J, the gap between germline ends came to 18 bases. This CDR3 contains 14 residues. The CDR3 is CATSLRFFPREAFF. For the CDR3, the DNA is TGTGCCACCAGTCTAAGGTTCTTCCCCCGGGAAGCTTTCTTT.

This clonotype showed up just a few times. The chain carries TRBV7-3 and TRBJ2-2, with TRBD2 identical over 7 bases. Germline CDR1 SGHTA, CDR2 FQGTGA. V shed 6 bases, J shed 2 bases, and the junction held 9 bases outside the gene matches. The CDR3 runs to 16 residues. The CDR3, as DNA: TGTGCCAGCAGACCCTCCGGGACTACAAACACCGGGGAGCTGTTTTTT. Amino acid sequence: CASRPSGTTNTGELFF.

V and J are TRBV5-1 and TRBJ2-2; no definite D call. Trimming took 4 bases from V and 3 from J, leaving 13 bases between them. Per germline, CDR1 SGHRS and CDR2 YFSETQ. The CDR3 extends over 15 amino acids. CDR3 sequence reads: CASSPLSWDTGELFF. The CDR3 DNA sequence: TGCGCCAGCAGCCCCCTTAGTTGGGACACCGGGGAGCTGTTTTTT.

This clonotype was counted only a few times. The rearrangement joins TRBV7-2 to TRBJ2-7, with TRBD2 matching 7 bases. The CDR3 length is 14 residues. The ends lost 3 bases at V and 2 bases at J; junction bases unmatched: 4. CDR1 and CDR2 (germline): SGHTA, FQGNSA. CDR3 residues: CASSLSGAPYEQYF. For the CDR3, the DNA is TGTGCCAGCAGCTTGAGCGGGGCTCCCTACGAGCAGTACTTC.

The chain carries TRBV7-2 and TRBJ2-1; a possible D gene is TRBD2 (6 bases). CDR3 size: 15 residues. Between the trimmed V and J ends, which lost 5 bases and 3 bases, there was a span of 14 bases. Germline assignment: CDR1 SGHTA and CDR2 FQGNSA. CDR3 DNA sequence: TGTGCCAGCAGCCGAGCGGGTGGGGTCTACAATGAGCAGTTCTTC. This translates into CASSRAGGVYNEQFF.

This clonotype was picked up many times. The chain uses TRBV7-9 and TRBJ1-1; D is undetermined. CDR1 is SEHNR and CDR2 is FQNEAQ in the germline V gene (reference sequence). Between the trimmed V and J ends, which lost 5 bases and 3 bases, there was a span of 16 bases. This CDR3 has 15 residues. CDR3 sequence reads: CASSPHGDQDTEAFF. CDR3 DNA sequence: TGTGCCAGCAGCCCCCACGGTGACCAAGACACTGAAGCTTTCTTT.

The J gene is TRBJ2-1, the V gene TRBV12-5; D is undetermined. Germline V gives CDR1 LGHNT, CDR2 FRNRAP. CDR3 length: 15 amino acids. The ends were cut back, 3 bases at V and 0 bases at J, with 9 bases in the middle. This CDR3 reads CASGFQLSSYNEQFF. CDR3 DNA sequence: TGTGCTAGTGGTTTCCAGTTGAGCTCCTACAATGAGCAGTTCTTC.